These T cell receptor beta chains were read from a single sample in a study of radiation and T cells in renal cell carcinoma. Sequencing used immunoSEQ multiplex PCR; TCRdb keeps in-frame clones, though not all of them. The top ten hold approximately 13% of the sample, which has some 150,000 clones, roughly 87% seen once. Sequencing used blood, obtained from a patient whose treatment included radiotherapy and nephrectomy. These receptor sequences come from a woman aged 45 to 65 with renal cell carcinoma. The CDR3 runs from the conserved cysteine through the conserved F or W. Each record gives: V gene, J gene, clone size, D gene, CDR3 protein, CDR3 DNA. The D gene is left open where the match is weak. The size of a clone is reported for some rows only, either as once, few or many, or as a class for expanded clones.

TRBV18,TRBJ1-2,-,-,CASSPGTGASYGYTF,TGTGCCAGCTCACCCGGTACGGGGGCAAGCTATGGCTACACCTTC
TRBV6-6,TRBJ1-4,-,TRBD1,CASRVQGTYEKLFF,TGTGCCAGCAGGGTACAGGGGACGTATGAAAAACTGTTTTTT
TRBV10-3,TRBJ1-2,-,-,CAISELSQSYGYTF,TGTGCCATCAGTGAGTTGTCACAGTCATATGGCTACACCTTC
TRBV6-1,TRBJ1-1,-,-,CASSEAGGNTEAFF,TGTGCCAGCAGTGAAGCCGGGGGTAACACTGAAGCTTTCTTT
TRBV7-6,TRBJ2-7,many,TRBD2,CASSLGGRGLYEQYF,TGTGCCAGCAGCTTGGGAGGGAGAGGTTTATACGAGCAGTACTTC
TRBV10-3,TRBJ2-5,-,TRBD2,CAIRGLFQETQYF,TGTGCCATCAGGGGACTATTTCAAGAGACCCAGTACTTC
TRBV15,TRBJ2-7,-,TRBD1,CATSRDIGQGGLGQYF,TGTGCCACCAGCAGAGATATTGGACAGGGGGGTCTAGGGCAGTACTTC
TRBV6-5,TRBJ2-7,-,-,CASSYKAVAYEQYF,TGTGCCAGCAGTTACAAAGCGGTTGCCTACGAGCAGTACTTC
TRBV9,TRBJ1-5,once,-,CASSAHTDEEQPQHF,TGTGCCAGCAGCGCCCATACTGATGAGGAGCAGCCCCAGCATTTT
TRBV5-6,TRBJ2-5,-,-,CASSLEPGVETQYF,TGTGCCAGCAGCTTGGAGCCAGGGGTAGAGACCCAGTACTTC
TRBV6-1,TRBJ2-3,-,-,CASSEGRLDTDTQYF,TGTGCCAGCAGTGAGGGGAGACTAGACACAGATACGCAGTATTTT
TRBV29-1,TRBJ2-7,-,-,CSADPGGGYEQYF,TGCAGCGCTGACCCCGGGGGAGGATACGAGCAGTACTTC
TRBV9,TRBJ2-7,-,TRBD1,CASSVGSGGYEQYF,TGTGCCAGCAGCGTAGGGTCAGGGGGATACGAGCAGTACTTC
TRBV2,TRBJ1-1,-,-,CASSATALNTEAFF,TGTGCCAGCAGCGCGACAGCTTTGAACACTGAAGCTTTCTTT
TRBV5-5,TRBJ1-1,-,-,CASVTVLNTEAFF,TGTGCCAGCGTTACAGTGTTGAACACTGAAGCTTTCTTT
TRBV7-2,TRBJ2-7,few,-,CASSNQGEQYF,TGTGCCAGCAGCAATCAAGGAGAGCAGTACTTC
TRBV7-9,TRBJ1-5,few,-,CASSGAEQPQHF,TGTGCCAGCAGCGGGGCAGAGCAGCCCCAGCATTTT
TRBV5-1,TRBJ1-1,-,-,CASSLWSVPNTEAFF,TGCGCCAGCAGCCTCTGGTCCGTGCCGAACACTGAAGCTTTCTTT
TRBV4-1,TRBJ1-2,-,-,CASSQDIEVGGYTF,TGCGCCAGCAGCCAAGATATTGAGGTTGGAGGCTACACCTTC
TRBV20-1,TRBJ1-2,few,-,CSARPEQLYTF,TGCAGTGCTAGACCGGAACAGCTCTACACCTTC
TRBV7-2,TRBJ2-3,-,-,CASSLPGPGTQYF,TGTGCCAGCAGCTTACCTGGCCCGGGTACGCAGTATTTT
TRBV29-1,TRBJ2-5,-,TRBD1,CSVTTGGSRETQYF,TGCAGCGTCACGACAGGGGGATCCCGAGAGACCCAGTACTTC
TRBV7-2,TRBJ1-2,-,-,CASSLVGQGRGYTF,TGTGCCAGCAGCTTAGTTGGTCAGGGGAGAGGCTACACCTTC
TRBV7-2,TRBJ2-7,-,TRBD1,CASSSRTGNYEQYF,TGTGCCAGCAGCTCCAGGACAGGGAATTACGAGCAGTACTTC
TRBV15,TRBJ1-1,once,-,CATSILGGGTEAFF,TGTGCCACCAGCATCCTGGGGGGCGGGACTGAAGCTTTCTTT
TRBV7-2,TRBJ1-6,-,TRBD1,CASSHGDRGLLNSPLHF,TGTGCCAGCAGCCATGGAGACAGGGGATTATTAAATTCACCCCTCCACTTT
TRBV2,TRBJ2-1,-,-,CASNTVYNEQFF,TGTGCCAGCAACACTGTCTACAATGAGCAGTTCTTC
TRBV6-4,TRBJ2-6,-,TRBD1,CASRSTRQGATSGANVLTF,TGTGCCAGCAGGTCGACGCGACAGGGGGCGACCTCTGGGGCCAACGTCCTGACTTTC
TRBV15,TRBJ1-1,-,-,CATSGTTGNTEAFF,TGTGCCACCAGCGGAACAACAGGGAACACTGAAGCTTTCTTT
TRBV5-1,TRBJ2-3,-,-,CASSLETGFWDTDTQYF,TGCGCCAGCAGCTTGGAGACAGGATTTTGGGACACAGATACGCAGTATTTT
TRBV7-9,TRBJ1-1,-,-,CASSLAAGNTEAFF,TGTGCCAGCAGCTTAGCTGCGGGGAACACTGAAGCTTTCTTT
TRBV19,TRBJ1-2,-,-,CASSISVDIFYGYTF,TGTGCCAGTAGTATATCGGTGGACATATTCTATGGCTACACCTTC
TRBV10-3,TRBJ1-1,-,-,CAISFTGTPNTEAFF,TGTGCCATCAGTTTTACCGGGACACCAAACACTGAAGCTTTCTTT
TRBV2,TRBJ1-4,few,-,CASSSQPTTNEKLFF,TGTGCCAGCAGTTCCCAGCCCACAACTAATGAAAAACTGTTTTTT
TRBV5-6,TRBJ1-2,few,TRBD1,CASREGADYGYTF,TGTGCCAGCAGGGAGGGGGCCGACTATGGCTACACCTTC
TRBV5-1,TRBJ1-5,-,-,CASSYGLGDQPQHF,TGCGCCAGCAGCTACGGTCTGGGGGATCAGCCCCAGCATTTT
TRBV7-2,TRBJ2-5,-,TRBD2,CASSLGRGGETQYF,TGTGCCAGCAGCTTAGGAAGGGGAGGGGAGACCCAGTACTTC
TRBV19,TRBJ1-4,-,TRBD1,CASSPRTGGNEKLFF,TGTGCCAGTAGCCCCCGGACAGGAGGTAATGAAAAACTGTTTTTT
TRBV9,TRBJ1-1,-,-,CASSPHDLNTEAFF,TGTGCCAGCAGCCCCCACGATTTAAACACTGAAGCTTTCTTT
TRBV5-1,TRBJ1-4,once,TRBD1,CASRRPGQGEKLFF,TGCGCCAGCAGACGACCGGGACAGGGGGAAAAACTGTTTTTT
TRBV19,TRBJ2-1,-,TRBD2,CASSRYVAGRSSYNEQFF,TGTGCCAGTAGCCGTTACGTAGCGGGCCGAAGCTCCTACAATGAGCAGTTCTTC
TRBV2,TRBJ2-1,-,-,CASSESGGAGYNEQFF,TGTGCCAGCAGTGAAAGTGGCGGGGCGGGCTACAATGAGCAGTTCTTC
TRBV7-3,TRBJ2-1,few,-,CASSLSNTGEQFF,TGTGCCAGCAGCTTATCAAATACTGGTGAGCAGTTCTTC
TRBV6-5,TRBJ2-3,-,-,CASKAGSDTQYF,TGTGCCAGCAAGGCGGGGTCCGATACGCAGTATTTT
TRBV6-5,TRBJ1-6,-,-,CATTKGVSYNSPLHF,TGTGCCACTACTAAGGGGGTATCCTATAATTCACCCCTCCACTTT
TRBV6-1,TRBJ1-5,-,-,CASRLREAQHF,TGTGCCAGCAGGTTAAGGGAAGCCCAGCATTTT
TRBV5-1,TRBJ1-1,-,-,CASSFGEGTAEAFF,TGCGCCAGCAGCTTCGGGGAGGGGACCGCTGAAGCTTTCTTT
TRBV2,TRBJ2-7,-,-,CASSERYEQYF,TGTGCCAGCAGTGAAAGGTACGAGCAGTACTTC
TRBV10-3,TRBJ1-6,-,TRBD1,CAISDHGQGGNSPLHF,TGTGCCATCAGTGACCATGGACAGGGAGGTAATTCACCCCTCCACTTT
TRBV6-5,TRBJ1-2,-,-,CASSSFFRGNYGYTF,TGTGCCAGCAGCTCATTCTTCCGGGGCAACTATGGCTACACCTTC
TRBV5-8,TRBJ2-3,-,-,CASSTEVGATDTQYF,TGTGCCAGCAGCACGGAGGTGGGGGCAACAGATACGCAGTATTTT
TRBV6-6,TRBJ1-5,-,-,CASSYGDNQPQHF,TGTGCCAGCAGTTACGGGGACAATCAGCCCCAGCATTTT
TRBV29-1,TRBJ1-1,-,TRBD1,CSVETGPNTEAFF,TGCAGCGTCGAGACAGGGCCGAACACTGAAGCTTTCTTT
TRBV18,TRBJ2-5,-,TRBD1,CASSPLDRRKETQYF,TGTGCCAGCTCACCGCTGGACAGGCGAAAAGAGACCCAGTACTTC